The table lists the clone carrying this TCR beta chain with many counts. The antigen is unknown. In addition to blood RNA drawn from unsorted whole blood, germline DNA was extracted. This sample was taken from a study of tumor-infiltrating lymphocytes in primary liver carcinoma. On the study more broadly: Patients diagnosed with primary liver carcinoma received treatment through surgical resection. Every sample contained roughly 3.5 to 8 million productive TCRbeta reads, and these numbers were similar from one tissue type to another. Study-wide points: Pairs of tumor regions overlapped more than tumor-adjacent and tumor-blood pairs did.

The CDR3 length is 15 residues. V was pared by 4 bases and J by 5 bases, with 9 bases of the junction left unmatched. Germline assignment: CDR1 SGHDT and CDR2 YYEEEE. Using a constant-region primer together with ProtoScript II reverse transcriptase, TCR beta cDNA was made from 500 ng of total RNA. ARM-PCR was slightly modified, and three nested multiplex PCR rounds with it gave rise to the TCR beta libraries. PCR rounds one and two used TRBV1-TRBV30 forward primers with a C-beta reverse primer for about 11 cycles each. TCRdb analysed the multiplex PCR reads with MiXCR anew, one entry per CDR3 protein. The table records 300,000 to 400,000 distinct CDR3 sequences, about 61% of them present only once.

The V call is TRBV5-6, the J call TRBJ2-1; 7 nucleotides agree with TRBD1. Sequencing was performed on peripheral blood. The source is a man aged 35 to 55 with primary liver carcinoma and hepatitis B virus infection. CDR3 amino acids: CASSRGSDRDNEQFF. CDR3 sequence (DNA): TGTGCCAGCAGCCGAGGAAGTGACAGGGACAATGAGCAGTTCTTC.